This T cell receptor beta chain was profiled in a study of shared T cell receptors in the human thymus. Sequencing used immunoSEQ multiplex PCR; TCRdb keeps in-frame clones, though not all of them. The repertoire holds almost 550,000 clones, approximately 80% seen once, with more than 0.01% in the top ten. CDR3 length equals 13 residues. From germline, CDR1 is MNHNY and CDR2 SVGAGI (reference sequence). The V and J ends lost 5 bases and 1 base respectively, with 9 bases between them. The same data also went into a second study, on human thymus T cells. Turning to that study: Those donating were healthy Finnish infants in corrective surgery for congenital heart defects. Resections were taken during corrective heart surgery, and the thymus tissue came from these. Repertoires sampled from thymus and blood appeared biased in V and J gene usage. Overlap was high between thymic repertoires from unrelated individuals, as reported in related research.

The origin of this receptor is a boy under two years old with a congenital heart defect. The chain recombines TRBV6-6 with TRBJ2-7, with D unclear. The sample was thymocytes. CDR3 sequence (DNA): TGTGCCAGCAGTGTCGACTCATCCTACGAGCAGTACTTC. Its protein is CASSVDSSYEQYF.